This entry is about one T cell receptor beta chain. Its specificity is unknown. Per germline, CDR1 MGHDK and CDR2 SYGVNS. V was pared by 1 base and J by 3 bases, with 9 bases between. The CDR3 covers 14 residues. The data belong to a study of post-analysis software for immune sequencing data. Overall study: Some patients lacked subtype; others had relapsing-remitting, secondary progressive or progressive-relapsing disease. Notes on the study in general: Controls' normalized Chao1 diversity significantly exceeded that of multiple sclerosis patients. When patients were compared with controls, 4 or 5 TRBV segments were more frequent, TRBV5-6, TRBV5-1 and TRBV20-1 among them.

Every TCR beta cDNA library bore unique molecular identifiers. TCRdb ran MiXCR on the PCR reads and lists one entry per CDR3 protein. The sample has 820,000 or so distinct CDR3 sequences, 53% seen once; the top ten hold 4.6%. This chain uses TRBV25-1 with TRBJ2-5; possible D gene TRBD2, 6 bases. The receptor comes from a girl aged 5-17 years with multiple sclerosis. Sample: blood. For the CDR3, the DNA is TGTGCCAGCAGTGAATGGGGCGGGGAAGAGACCCAGTACTTC. Amino acids: CASSEWGGEETQYF.